This is a list of T cell receptor beta chains from one sample in a study of T cells in Graves' hyperthyroidism and ophthalmopathy. TCRdb passed the multiplex PCR reads through MiXCR, listing each CDR3 protein once. The table lists 300,000 to 500,000 distinct CDR3 sequences, more than 13% of them singletons. The sample comprised blood. The receptor source for this set is a man between 45 and 60 years old with Graves' ophthalmopathy. Both conserved end residues are part of each CDR3. A D gene is named only where the DNA matches it firmly. Clone sizes are given selectively: once, few, many, or a class where the clone is expanded.

v_gene: TRBV29-1
d_gene: -
j_gene: TRBJ2-3
abundance: many
CDR3aa: CSVDGQTQDTQYF
CDR3nt: TGCAGCGTTGACGGACAGACCCAGGATACGCAGTATTTT

v_gene: TRBV5-6
d_gene: TRBD1
j_gene: TRBJ1-5
abundance: many
CDR3aa: CASSSPRQGAQPQHF
CDR3nt: TGTGCCAGCAGCTCTCCCAGACAGGGGGCCCAGCCCCAGCATTTT

v_gene: TRBV27
d_gene: TRBD1
j_gene: TRBJ2-6
abundance: -
CDR3aa: CASRYAGQGASGANVLTF
CDR3nt: TGTGCCAGCAGATATGCGGGACAGGGGGCCTCCGGGGCCAACGTCCTGACTTTC

v_gene: TRBV4-1
d_gene: TRBD1
j_gene: TRBJ1-5
abundance: -
CDR3aa: CASSFPGQGAGSNQPQHF
CDR3nt: TGCGCCAGCAGCTTCCCGGGACAGGGGGCCGGTAGCAATCAGCCCCAGCATTTT

v_gene: TRBV3-1
d_gene: -
j_gene: TRBJ2-3
abundance: many
CDR3aa: CASKKAGDSTDTQYF
CDR3nt: TGTGCCAGCAAAAAAGCCGGGGATAGCACAGATACGCAGTATTTT

v_gene: TRBV9
d_gene: TRBD2
j_gene: TRBJ2-1
abundance: many
CDR3aa: CASSVVETSGRNEQFF
CDR3nt: TGTGCCAGCAGCGTAGTAGAGACTAGCGGGAGGAATGAGCAGTTCTTC

v_gene: TRBV29-1
d_gene: -
j_gene: TRBJ2-1
abundance: -
CDR3aa: CSVEEELGHNNEQFF
CDR3nt: TGCAGCGTTGAAGAAGAACTTGGCCATAACAATGAGCAGTTCTTC

v_gene: TRBV7-8
d_gene: TRBD1
j_gene: TRBJ1-1
abundance: few
CDR3aa: CASSSQGAWTEAFF
CDR3nt: TGTGCCAGCAGCTCACAGGGGGCTTGGACTGAAGCTTTCTTT

v_gene: TRBV20-1
d_gene: TRBD2
j_gene: TRBJ2-2
abundance: many
CDR3aa: CSAIVGGGGETNTGELFF
CDR3nt: TGCAGTGCTATCGTCGGGGGGGGGGGAGAGACGAACACCGGGGAGCTGTTTTTT

v_gene: TRBV2
d_gene: TRBD1
j_gene: TRBJ1-1
abundance: many
CDR3aa: CASCYRGYTEAFF
CDR3nt: TGTGCCAGCTGTTACAGGGGGTATACTGAAGCTTTCTTT

v_gene: TRBV9
d_gene: -
j_gene: TRBJ2-1
abundance: -
CDR3aa: CASSVGKRVVVFF
CDR3nt: TGTGCCAGCAGCGTAGGAAAGAGGGTGGTTGTGTTCTTC